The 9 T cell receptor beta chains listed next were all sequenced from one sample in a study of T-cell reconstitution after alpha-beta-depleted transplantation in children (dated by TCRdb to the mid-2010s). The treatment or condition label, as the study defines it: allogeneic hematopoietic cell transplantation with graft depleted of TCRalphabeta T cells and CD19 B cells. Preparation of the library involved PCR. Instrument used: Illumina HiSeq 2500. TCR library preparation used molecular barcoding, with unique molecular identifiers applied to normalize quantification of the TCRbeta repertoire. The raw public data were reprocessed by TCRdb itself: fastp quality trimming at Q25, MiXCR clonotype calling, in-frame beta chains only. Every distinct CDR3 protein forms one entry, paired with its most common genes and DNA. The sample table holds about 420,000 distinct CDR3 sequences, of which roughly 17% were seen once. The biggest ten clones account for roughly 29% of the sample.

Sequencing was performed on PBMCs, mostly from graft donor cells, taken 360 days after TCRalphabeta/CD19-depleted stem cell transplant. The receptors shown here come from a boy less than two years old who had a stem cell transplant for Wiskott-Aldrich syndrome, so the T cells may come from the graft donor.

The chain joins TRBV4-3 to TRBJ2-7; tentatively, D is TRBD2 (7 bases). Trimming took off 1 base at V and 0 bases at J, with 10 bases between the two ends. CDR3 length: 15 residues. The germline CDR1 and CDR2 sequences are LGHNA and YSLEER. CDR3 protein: CASSQGGGSSYEQYF. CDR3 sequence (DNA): TGCGCCAGCAGCCAAGGCGGGGGCAGCTCCTACGAGCAGTACTTC.

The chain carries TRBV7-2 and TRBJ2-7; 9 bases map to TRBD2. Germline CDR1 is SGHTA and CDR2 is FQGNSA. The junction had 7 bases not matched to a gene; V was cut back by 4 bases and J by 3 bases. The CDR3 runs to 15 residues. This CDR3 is CASSWSASGNYEQYF. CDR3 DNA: TGTGCCAGCAGCTGGTCGGCTAGCGGGAACTACGAGCAGTACTTC.

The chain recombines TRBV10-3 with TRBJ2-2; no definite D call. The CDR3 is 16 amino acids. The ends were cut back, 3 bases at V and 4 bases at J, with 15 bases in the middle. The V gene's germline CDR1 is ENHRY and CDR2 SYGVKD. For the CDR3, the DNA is TGTGCCATCAGTGACGGGTCAATGAAACCCACCGGGGAGCTGTTTTTT. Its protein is CAISDGSMKPTGELFF.

The CDR3 protein is CASSTPSSYEQYF. The CDR3 DNA is TGTGCCAGCAGCACGCCCAGTTCCTACGAGCAGTACTTC. This chain connects TRBV5-5 to TRBJ2-7; D is unresolved. Per the germline V gene, CDR1 is SGHKS and CDR2 is YYEKEE (reference sequence). Trimming pared 4 bases from V and 1 base from J, leaving 9 bases between. The CDR3 runs 13 residues.

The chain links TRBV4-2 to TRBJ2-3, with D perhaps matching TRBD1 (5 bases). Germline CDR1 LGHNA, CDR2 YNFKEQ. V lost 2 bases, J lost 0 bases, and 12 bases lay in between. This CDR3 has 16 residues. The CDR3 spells CASSQPTGTSTDTQYF. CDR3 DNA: TGTGCCAGCAGCCAACCTACAGGAACTAGCACAGATACGCAGTATTTT.

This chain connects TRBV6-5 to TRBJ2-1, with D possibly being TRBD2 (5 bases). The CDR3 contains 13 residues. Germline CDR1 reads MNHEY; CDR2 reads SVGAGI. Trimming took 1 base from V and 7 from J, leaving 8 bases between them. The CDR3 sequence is CASSYYPGNEQFF. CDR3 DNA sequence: TGTGCCAGCAGTTACTATCCGGGGAATGAGCAGTTCTTC.

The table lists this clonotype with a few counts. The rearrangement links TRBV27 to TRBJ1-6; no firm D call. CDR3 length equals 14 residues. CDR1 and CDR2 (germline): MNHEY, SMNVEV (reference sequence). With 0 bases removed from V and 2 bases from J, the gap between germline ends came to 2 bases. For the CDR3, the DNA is TGTGCCAGCAGTTTATCCCCCTATAATTCACCCCTCCACTTT. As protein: CASSLSPYNSPLHF.

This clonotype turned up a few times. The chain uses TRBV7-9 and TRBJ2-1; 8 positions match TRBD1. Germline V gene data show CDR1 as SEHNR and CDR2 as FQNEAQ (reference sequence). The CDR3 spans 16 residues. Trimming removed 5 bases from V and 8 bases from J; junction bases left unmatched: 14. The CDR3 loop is CASSPLKTGAQDEQFF. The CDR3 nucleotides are TGTGCCAGCAGCCCTCTTAAGACAGGGGCGCAAGATGAGCAGTTCTTC.

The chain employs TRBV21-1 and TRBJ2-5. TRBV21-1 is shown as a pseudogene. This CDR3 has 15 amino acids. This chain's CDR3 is CASSTESVCQETQYF. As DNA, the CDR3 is TGTGCCAGCAGCACGGAGTCGGTTTGCCAAGAGACCCAGTACTTC.